These 18 T cell receptor beta chains were all obtained from the same sample, sequenced in a study of shared clonotypes between healthy human individuals. Only in-frame clones appear in the TCRdb table, and some are missing; sequencing was by immunoSEQ multiplex PCR. The table shows hundreds of thousands of clones, with 55% to 85% occurring only once. What was sequenced was memory CD4+ T cells sorted from blood. As for subset: CD45RA-negative fraction. The origin of the receptors is a woman younger than 45 in good health.

This chain connects TRBV7-2 to TRBJ2-1; tentatively, D is TRBD1 or TRBD2 (5 bases each). Germline values: CDR1 SGHTA, CDR2 FQGNSA. V lost 0 bases and J 3 bases, leaving 18 bases between the germline ends. CDR3 length equals 18 residues. DNA for the CDR3: TGTGCCAGCAGCTTAGCCCCGGGGCGGATTCAGAGCTACAATGAGCAGTTCTTC. Translation: CASSLAPGRIQSYNEQFF.

This sequence joins TRBV11-2 and TRBJ2-5; perhaps TRBD2 as D (6 bases). Trimming took 1 base from V and 8 from J, leaving 14 bases between them. The CDR3 is 14 amino acids. Germline lookup yields CDR1 SGHAT and CDR2 FQNNGV. The chain's CDR3 is CASSLGSGGVTQYF. DNA for the CDR3: TGTGCCAGCAGCTTAGGTAGCGGCGGGGTTACCCAGTACTTC.

Turning to this clone: Other nucleotide sequences from this sample produce the same CDR3. The chain recombines TRBV9 with TRBJ2-2; 7 bases map to TRBD2. This CDR3 spans 15 amino acids. V was clipped by 0 bases and J by 3 bases; unmatched bases: 2. CDR1 and CDR2 (germline): SGDLS, YYNGEE. CDR3 in DNA: TGTGCCAGCAGCGTAGGGCTAGCGGACACCGGGGAGCTGTTTTTT. Amino acid sequence: CASSVGLADTGELFF.

V and J are TRBV6-1 and TRBJ2-7; 7 nucleotides match TRBD1. The junction had 9 bases not matched to a gene; V was cut back by 8 bases and J by 2 bases. The CDR3 covers 14 residues. Looked up from germline, CDR1 is MNHNS and CDR2 is SASEGT. This chain's CDR3 is CASGVDRAPYEQYF. In DNA form, the CDR3 reads TGTGCCAGCGGGGTTGACAGGGCCCCCTACGAGCAGTACTTC.

The chain has TRBV30 and TRBJ2-1; 7 positions agree with TRBD1. J lost 3 bases, V lost 2 bases, and 10 bases had no gene match. The germline V gene has CDR1 GTSNPN and CDR2 SVGIG (reference sequence). This CDR3 contains 16 residues. The CDR3 DNA reads as TGTGCCTGGAGTTCTGACCGGGACAGATACTACAATGAGCAGTTCTTC. Translating it yields CAWSSDRDRYYNEQFF.

This clone was seen only once. V gene TRBV5-5 combines with J gene TRBJ2-7; either TRBD1 or TRBD2 may fit D (6 bases each). Trimming pared 3 bases from V and 2 bases from J, leaving 15 bases between. Per germline, CDR1 SGHKS and CDR2 YYEKEE (reference sequence). The CDR3 is 15 residues long. The CDR3 bases are TGTGCCAGCAGCTCCTTGGGGGGCCGCGCCTACGAGCAGTACTTC. Residues: CASSSLGGRAYEQYF. The full variable domain, in which reference TRBV5-5 and TRBJ2-7 provide the parts outside the CDR3, is DAGVTQSPTHLIKTRGQQVTLRCSPISGHKSVSWYQQVLGQGPQFIFQYYEKEERGRGNFPDRFSARQFPNYSSELNVNALLLGDSALYLCASSSLGGRAYEQYFGPGTRLTVT.

This clone was seen just once. The chain carries TRBV2 and TRBJ2-3; D gene uncertain. CDR1 and CDR2 from the germline V gene are SNHLY and FYNNEI. Trimming removed 7 bases at V and 6 bases at J, with 11 bases between. The CDR3 covers 12 residues. In DNA form, the CDR3 reads TGTGCCAGCAAGGACCTCATTGATACGCAGTATTTT. It codes for CASKDLIDTQYF.

The J gene is TRBJ2-3, the V gene TRBV6-1, with a possible D match to TRBD2 (7 bases). The CDR3 runs 15 residues. V was trimmed by 5 bases and J by 8 bases, leaving 20 bases between them. Germline CDR1 reads MNHNS; CDR2 reads SASEGT. CDR3 sequence reads: CASSPGGIKVRTQYF. The CDR3 nucleotides read TGTGCCAGCAGTCCGGGGGGCATAAAAGTTCGTACGCAGTATTTT.

This clone was counted at least ten times. This chain uses TRBV13 with TRBJ2-5, with TRBD1 matching over 8 bases. CDR1 is PRHDT and CDR2 is FYEKMQ in the germline V gene (reference sequence). V was pared by 5 bases and J by 5 bases, with 13 bases of the junction left unmatched. The CDR3 consists of 16 residues. CDR3 region: CASSPKPGGVRETQYF. The CDR3 nucleotides are TGTGCCAGCAGCCCAAAACCAGGGGGCGTGAGGGAGACCCAGTACTTC.

The chain employs TRBV10-1 and TRBJ2-3; 7 nucleotides align to TRBD2. This CDR3 contains 14 residues. Germline CDR1 is WNHNN and CDR2 is SYGVQD (reference sequence). Trimming removed 7 bases from V and 0 bases from J; junction bases left unmatched: 4. CDR3 bases: TGCGCCAGCAAGAGCGGGATAAGCACAGATACGCAGTATTTT. As protein: CASKSGISTDTQYF.

This clone is a singleton in its sample. V is TRBV11-3 and J is TRBJ2-5; TRBD1 or TRBD2 may be the D gene (6 bases each). This CDR3 region has 17 residues. CDR1 SGHNT and CDR2 YENEEA come from the germline V gene. V shed 6 bases and J shed 2 bases, with 22 bases lying between them. The DNA for the CDR3 is TGTGCCAGCAGTCCCCCCGGAGGGGGAGGTCCTCAAGAGACCCAGTACTTC. Translation: CASSPPGGGGPQETQYF.

This chain links TRBV28 with TRBJ2-1; TRBD2 matches 10 bases. The CDR3 sequence is 15 residues long. With 5 bases clipped from V and 4 bases from J, the junction kept 5 bases outside the gene matches. Looked up from germline, CDR1 is MDHEN and CDR2 is SYDVKM. The DNA for the CDR3 is TGTGCCAGCAGTGCTAGCGGGAGCCCGTACAATGAGCAGTTCTTC. Translation gives CASSASGSPYNEQFF.

The chain recombines TRBV7-2 with TRBJ2-1; 11 nucleotides align to TRBD2. The germline CDR1 and CDR2 sequences are SGHTA and FQGNSA. J gave up 4 bases and V 4 bases, and 6 bases lay outside the gene matches. The CDR3 is made up of 16 amino acids. The CDR3: CASSSGRLAGYNEQFF. Written as DNA, the CDR3 is TGTGCCAGCAGCTCCGGGAGACTAGCGGGGTACAATGAGCAGTTCTTC.

The chain joins TRBV30 to TRBJ2-3; 16 bases are a match to TRBD2. There are 16 residues in the CDR3. Losses at the gene ends were 4 bases for V and 3 bases for J; bases not matched to a gene: 4. CDR1 and CDR2 from the germline V gene are GTSNPN and SVGIG (reference sequence). CDR3 loop: CAWTQGLAGGTDTQYF. The CDR3 bases are TGTGCCTGGACCCAGGGACTAGCGGGAGGGACAGATACGCAGTATTTT.

The chain combines TRBV18 with TRBJ2-1, with D perhaps matching TRBD1 or TRBD2 (6 bases each). This CDR3 region has 14 residues. The V gene's germline CDR1 is KGHSH and CDR2 LQKENI. The V end was cut by 5 bases, the J end by 15 bases, with 23 bases between. The CDR3 here is CASSDHGGGGSSFF. The DNA of the CDR3 is TGTGCCAGCTCAGATCACGGAGGGGGAGGTTCATCGTTCTTC.

The chain employs TRBV10-3 and TRBJ2-5; 7 bases are shared with TRBD1. V shed 4 bases, J shed 2 bases, and the junction held 1 base outside the gene matches. Germline-derived CDR1 and CDR2 are ENHRY and SYGVKD. The CDR3 loop spans 13 amino acids. The CDR3 sequence: CAISGGQQETQYF. The DNA of the CDR3 is TGTGCCATCAGTGGGGGACAGCAAGAGACCCAGTACTTC.

This chain joins TRBV28 and TRBJ1-2; 8 bases fit TRBD1. The J segment lost 4 bases and the V segment lost 6 bases, leaving 7 bases of the junction unmatched. CDR3 length: 14 amino acids. Germline V gene data show CDR1 as MDHEN and CDR2 as SYDVKM. The CDR3 spells CASRPGTGTYGYTF. The DNA for the CDR3 is TGTGCCAGCAGGCCCGGGACAGGAACCTATGGCTACACCTTC.

The chain couples TRBV28 to TRBJ2-1, with TRBD1 identical over 8 bases. The CDR3 totals 18 residues. V lost 1 base, J lost 6 bases, and 14 bases stayed unmatched. Looked up from germline, CDR1 is MDHEN and CDR2 is SYDVKM. CDR3 amino acids: CASSLYSGGAGSGNEQFF. In DNA form, the CDR3 reads TGTGCCAGCAGTTTATACTCAGGGGGCGCGGGTTCGGGCAATGAGCAGTTCTTC.